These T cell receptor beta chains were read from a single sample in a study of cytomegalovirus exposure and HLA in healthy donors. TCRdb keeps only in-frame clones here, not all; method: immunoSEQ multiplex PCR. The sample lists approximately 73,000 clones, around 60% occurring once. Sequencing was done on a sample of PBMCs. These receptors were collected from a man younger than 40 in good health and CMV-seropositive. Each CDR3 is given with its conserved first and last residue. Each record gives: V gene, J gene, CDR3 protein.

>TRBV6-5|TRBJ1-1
CASSLTGKTEAFF
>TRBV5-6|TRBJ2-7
CASSPTGRYEQYF
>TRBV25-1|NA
CASSDPGGQTPYEQYF
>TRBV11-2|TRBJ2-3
CASSFRILAGGSTDTQYF
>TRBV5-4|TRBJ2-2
CASSAATGKNTGELFF
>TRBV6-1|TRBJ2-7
CASRLGDRGLYEQYF
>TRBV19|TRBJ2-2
CASSYPAGQGGTGELFF
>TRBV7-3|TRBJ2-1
CASSPWTSGRINEQFF
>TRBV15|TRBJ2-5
CATSRDSGGAVETQYF
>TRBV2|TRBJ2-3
CASSVSGTPTDTQYF
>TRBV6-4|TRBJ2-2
CASSPGTGEAGELFF
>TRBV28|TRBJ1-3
CASSSPPHGASSF
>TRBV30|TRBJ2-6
CAWSDRMYSSGANVLTF
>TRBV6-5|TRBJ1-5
CASSPAYGGEPQHF
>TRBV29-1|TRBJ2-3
CSVGELAGVTDTQYF
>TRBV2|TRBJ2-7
CASSELWRTGRHEQYF
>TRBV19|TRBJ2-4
CASSPAENIQYF
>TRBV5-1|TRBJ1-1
CASSFMGTVNTEAFF
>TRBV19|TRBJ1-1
CASIRGQAATEAFF
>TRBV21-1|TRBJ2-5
CASSKGNLAGGEETQYF
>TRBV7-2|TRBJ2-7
CASSYSRALEQYF
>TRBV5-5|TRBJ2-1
CASSSAGVDEQFF
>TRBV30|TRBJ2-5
CAWSTTGGALLQYF
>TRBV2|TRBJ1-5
CASSESGNGNQPQHF
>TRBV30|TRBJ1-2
CAWSGDLGSDREWGGYTF
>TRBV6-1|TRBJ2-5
CASSEAGGGAPETQYF
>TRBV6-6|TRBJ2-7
CASSQGQGRSEQYF
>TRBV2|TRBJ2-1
CASGSGRALEQFF
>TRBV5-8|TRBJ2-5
CASSTGTGEAQYF
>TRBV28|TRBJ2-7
CASRGQYYEQYF
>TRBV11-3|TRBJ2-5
CASSQRTSRLNQETQYF
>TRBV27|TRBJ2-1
CGSSLLGGAGNEQFF
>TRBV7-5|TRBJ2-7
CVSLLVDKRSEQYF
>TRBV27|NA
CASSLMPGYEQYF
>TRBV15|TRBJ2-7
CATSKTSGGVEQYF
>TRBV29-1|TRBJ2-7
CSAVGVNYEQYF
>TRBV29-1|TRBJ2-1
CSVEDPLAGVHNEQFF
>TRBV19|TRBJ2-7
CASSRGAGAYEQYF
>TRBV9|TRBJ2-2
CASSVSLGTSNPGELFF
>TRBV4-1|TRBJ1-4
CASSQRDRNNEKLFF
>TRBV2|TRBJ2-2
CASSEESFTGELFF
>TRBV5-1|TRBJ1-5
CASSLDGGTGDQPQHF
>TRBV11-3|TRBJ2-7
CASSLAGQGAGEQYF
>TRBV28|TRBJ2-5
CATHHQLVRGPRPGQGKETQYF
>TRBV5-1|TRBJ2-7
CASSRRSGTYEQYF
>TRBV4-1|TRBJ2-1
CASSRQGGKFF
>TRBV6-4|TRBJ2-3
CASSDSAGGPSDTQYF
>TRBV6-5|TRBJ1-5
CASSWGGGQPQHF